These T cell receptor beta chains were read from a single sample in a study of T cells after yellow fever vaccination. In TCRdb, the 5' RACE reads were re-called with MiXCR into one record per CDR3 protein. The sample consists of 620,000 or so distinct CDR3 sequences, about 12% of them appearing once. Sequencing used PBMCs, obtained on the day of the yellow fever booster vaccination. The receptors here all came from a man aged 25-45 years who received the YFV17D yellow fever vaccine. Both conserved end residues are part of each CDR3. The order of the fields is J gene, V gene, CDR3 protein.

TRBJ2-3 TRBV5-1 CASSLLSSGSVDTQYF
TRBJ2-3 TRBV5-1 CASSFGGSTDTQYF
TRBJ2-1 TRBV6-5 CASSYSTSGRDYNEQFF
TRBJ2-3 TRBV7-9 CASSSFGTGGWDTQYF
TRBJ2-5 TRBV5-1 CASSTSLGKETQYF
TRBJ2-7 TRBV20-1 CSAGPSGYNEQYF
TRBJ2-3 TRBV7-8 CASSLGPPRTDTQYF
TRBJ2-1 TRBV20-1 CSARALAGPREQFF
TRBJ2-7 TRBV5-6 CASSLPGLAGGLDYEQYF
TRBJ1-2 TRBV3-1 CASSQLTGTGDFYGYTF
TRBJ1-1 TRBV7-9 CASSSLTEAFF
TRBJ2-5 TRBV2 CASLRQETQYF
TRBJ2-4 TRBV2 CASSEIGRGAKNIQYF
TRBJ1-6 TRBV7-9 CASSLGPDSPLHF
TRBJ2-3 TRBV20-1 CSASGSIDTQYF
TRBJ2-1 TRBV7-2 CASFVKTYNEQFF
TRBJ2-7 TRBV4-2 CASSPRVWQSSYEQYF
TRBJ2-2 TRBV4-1 CASSHSRGTGELFF
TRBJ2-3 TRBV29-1 CSVQAGSDTQYF
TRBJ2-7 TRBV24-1 CATSDWNTSGGGEQYF
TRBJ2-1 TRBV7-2 CASSLQFDRGNEQFF
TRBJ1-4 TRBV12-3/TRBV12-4 CASNRGGGEKLFF
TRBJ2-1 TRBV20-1 CSASPSTGTSGSHEQFF
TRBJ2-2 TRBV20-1 CSVPWGRRTGELFF
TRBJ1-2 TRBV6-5 CASSYLGVYTF
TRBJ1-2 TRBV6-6 CASSPQGLLGYTF
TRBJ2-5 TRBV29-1 CIPQTQYF
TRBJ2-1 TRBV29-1 CSVLLAGSERWFF
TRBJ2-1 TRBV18 CASSREHRNEQFF
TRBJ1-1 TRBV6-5 CASHDRVAEAFF
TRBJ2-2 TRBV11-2 CASFLGGLESYTGELFF
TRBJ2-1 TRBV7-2 CASSLSSSGGYNEQFF
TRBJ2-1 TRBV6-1 CASSPGLADNEQFF
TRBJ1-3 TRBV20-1 CSAPGSGNTIYF
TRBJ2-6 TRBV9 CASSVLGSSGANVLTF
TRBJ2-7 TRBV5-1 CASSFTVSYEQYF
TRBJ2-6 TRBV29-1 CSVPSGSGANVLTF
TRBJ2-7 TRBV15 CATSRGGIYEQYF
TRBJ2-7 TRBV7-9 CASAPPPGVSYEQYF
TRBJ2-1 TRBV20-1 CSAATPGTRYNEQFF
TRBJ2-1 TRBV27 CASSFFGRAGEQFF
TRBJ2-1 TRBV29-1 CSVRSSGANEQFF
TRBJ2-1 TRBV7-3 CASSTDRGMYNEQFF